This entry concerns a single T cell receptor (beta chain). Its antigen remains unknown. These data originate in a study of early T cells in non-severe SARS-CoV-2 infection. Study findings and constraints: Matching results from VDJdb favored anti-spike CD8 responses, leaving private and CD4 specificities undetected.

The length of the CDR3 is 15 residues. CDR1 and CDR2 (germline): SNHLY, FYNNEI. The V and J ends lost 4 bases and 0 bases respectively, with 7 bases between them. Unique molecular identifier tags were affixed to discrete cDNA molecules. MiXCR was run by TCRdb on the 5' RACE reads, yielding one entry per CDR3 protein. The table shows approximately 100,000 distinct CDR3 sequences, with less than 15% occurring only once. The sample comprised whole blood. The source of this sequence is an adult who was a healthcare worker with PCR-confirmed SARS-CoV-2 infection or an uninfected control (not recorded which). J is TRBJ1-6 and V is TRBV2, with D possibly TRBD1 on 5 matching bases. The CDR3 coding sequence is TGTGCCAGCAGTGCTGGGGCCTCCTATAATTCACCCCTCCACTTT. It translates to CASSAGASYNSPLHF.